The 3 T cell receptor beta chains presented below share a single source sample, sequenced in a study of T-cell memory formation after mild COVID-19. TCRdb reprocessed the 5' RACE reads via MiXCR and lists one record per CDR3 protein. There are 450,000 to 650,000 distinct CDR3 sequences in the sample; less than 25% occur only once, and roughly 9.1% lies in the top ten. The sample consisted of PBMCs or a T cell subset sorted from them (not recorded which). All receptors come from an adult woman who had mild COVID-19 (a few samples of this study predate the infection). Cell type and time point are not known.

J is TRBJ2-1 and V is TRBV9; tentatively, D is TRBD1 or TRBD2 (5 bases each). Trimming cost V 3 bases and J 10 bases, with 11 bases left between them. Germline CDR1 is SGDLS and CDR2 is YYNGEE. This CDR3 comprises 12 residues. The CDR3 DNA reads TGTGCCAGCAGCGAGTGGGGACGAGAGCAGTTCTTC. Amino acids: CASSEWGREQFF.

For the CDR3, the DNA is TGTGCCAGTAATCCTAGCGGGAGGGAGACCCAGTACTTC. It yields the protein CASNPSGRETQYF. The chain couples TRBV19 to TRBJ2-5, with 11 positions matching TRBD2. CDR3 size: 13 residues. V shed 7 bases, J shed 5 bases, and the junction held 3 bases outside the gene matches. The V gene's germline CDR1 is LNHDA and CDR2 SQIVND (reference sequence).

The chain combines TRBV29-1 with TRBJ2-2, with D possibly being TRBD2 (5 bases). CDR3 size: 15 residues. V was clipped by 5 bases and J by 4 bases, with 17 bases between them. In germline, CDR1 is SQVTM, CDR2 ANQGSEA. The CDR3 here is CSVLPLQAGTGELFF. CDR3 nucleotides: TGCAGCGTTCTCCCACTCCAGGCGGGCACCGGGGAGCTGTTTTTT.